Here is one TCR beta chain with its context. Its antigen is not identified. The record originates from a study of shared clonotypes between healthy human individuals. Trimming removed 10 bases from V and 8 bases from J; junction bases left unmatched: 10. The CDR3 is made up of 13 amino acids. A split of CD4+ cells into CD45RA+ naive and CD45RA-negative memory subsets was performed. Several immunoSEQ plates received, in even portions, the genomic DNA of each subset. Source study methods: ImmunoSEQ only sent back junction sequences with no quality scores, so filtering was done differently. Sequencing was performed with immunoSEQ multiplex PCR; in TCRdb, only in-frame clones are kept and a portion is missing. For V, J and clone size, that table is used; D and trimming come from the DNA. The sample consists of 2.3 million or so clones, over 90% of them appearing once. Findings and limits, study-wide: Despite large depth, rarefaction showed incomplete sorted-subset sequencing.

The gene calls are TRBV23-1 and TRBJ2-1; TRBD1 matches at 8 bases. TRBV23-1 is an ORF, and what it does is uncertain. The sample was naive CD4+ T cells from PBMCs. Subset defined: CD45RA+ positively selected. This TCR was recovered from a man between 18 and 29 years old in good health. Some clones in this sample may be carry-over from other donors' samples. The CDR3 DNA follows: TGCGCCACCCCGGGACAGGCAAGCGATGAGCAGTTCTTC. Its protein product is CATPGQASDEQFF.